The clone carrying this T cell receptor beta chain was counted at least ten times. The data are from a study of regulatory T cells in long-lasting Graves disease. Both iRepertoire HTBI primers and Arm-PCR of CDR3 regions were used to build the TCR beta libraries. TCRdb processed the multiplex PCR reads anew with MiXCR; each CDR3 protein has one entry. The sample holds roughly 560,000 distinct CDR3 sequences, 15% to 20% seen once. Documented time point: newly diagnosed GD, antithyroid drugs for less than 3 months. PBMCs provided the RNA from which the TCR library was made. The sample was also linked to a second study, of T cells in Graves' hyperthyroidism and ophthalmopathy.

This sequence originates from a woman aged 35-65 years with Graves disease. This sample comprised peripheral blood mononuclear cells (PBMCs), obtained at new diagnosis, from a patient treated with antithyroid drugs.

CDR3 coding DNA: TGTGCCAGCAGTTCCTCGGCAGGGGGTCGGGTCTGGCAGCCCCAGCATTTT. Its translation is CASSSSAGGRVWQPQHF. The chain carries TRBV28 and TRBJ1-5; the match to TRBD1 covers 7 bases. The CDR3 covers 17 residues. Germline-derived CDR1 and CDR2 are MDHEN and SYDVKM. The V and J ends lost 4 bases and 7 bases, in that order; junction bases with no gene match: 16.